This TCR beta chain was identified during a study of monozygotic twins with cystic fibrosis. Study as a whole: Libraries were built from around 3 micrograms of fragmented DNA using 15 PCR cycles. Study-level findings and limits: J usage was most co-twin-similar in 8 of 16 pairs, V in 13. Median Simpson clonality of 0.0095 suggested naive T cells predominated.

About this clone itself: No antigen is known for it.

Only in-frame clones appear in the TCRdb table, and some are missing; sequencing was by immunoSEQ multiplex PCR. Of some 25,000 clones listed, approximately 96% are singletons. There are 15 residues in the CDR3. Germline V gene data show CDR1 as SGHVS and CDR2 as FNYEAQ. Germline trimming cut 5 bases from V and 4 bases from J; bases unmatched to any gene: 10. This sequence originates from a girl aged 2-15 years with cystic fibrosis. The gene calls are TRBV7-6 and TRBJ2-7, with TRBD2 matching over 8 bases. The sequenced sample was blood. CDR3 in DNA: TGTGCCAGCAGCCCTCTACCGGGACTAGGGTACGAGCAGTACTTC. As protein: CASSPLPGLGYEQYF.